These 9 T cell receptor beta chains share one sample of origin, sequenced in a study of technical replicates of blood from several donors. The method was immunoSEQ multiplex PCR; TCRdb's version includes in-frame clones alone and lacks a portion of them. The sample carries 65,000 to 90,000 clones, 94% recorded once. Material: T cells isolated from PBMCs. The receptor source for this set is a human donor in good health.

The chain joins TRBV11-3 to TRBJ1-2; no definite D call. V lost 0 bases, J lost 8 bases, and 10 bases lay in between. Germline loops: CDR1 SGHNT, CDR2 YENEEA. The CDR3 spans 13 residues. CDR3 amino acids: CASSLEAQTGYTF. The DNA of the CDR3 is TGTGCCAGCAGCTTAGAGGCCCAAACGGGCTACACCTTC.

The chain couples TRBV29-1 to TRBJ1-2; D uncertain. The length of the CDR3 is 15 residues. Germline assignment: CDR1 SQVTM and CDR2 ANQGSEA. V was cut by 4 bases and J by 5 bases, with 20 bases left in between. CDR3 sequence (DNA): TGCAGCGTTGTAGCACAAGGTCCTCTAGTTTATGGCTACACCTTC. Translation gives CSVVAQGPLVYGYTF.

This chain links TRBV30 with TRBJ2-5, with a weak D call TRBD1 (6 bases). CDR3 length: 14 amino acids. Trimming pared 0 bases from V and 5 bases from J, leaving 13 bases between. Germline lookup yields CDR1 GTSNPN and CDR2 SVGIG (reference sequence). The CDR3 DNA reads as TGTGCCTGGAGTGTACGGTATCAGGGGGAGACCCAGTACTTC. Translating it yields CAWSVRYQGETQYF.

This clone was detected once. This rearrangement joins TRBV2 to TRBJ1-2; 8 bases are a match to TRBD1. The CDR3 spans 14 residues. Germline CDR1 reads SNHLY; CDR2 reads FYNNEI. V trimming: 8 bases; J trimming: 8 bases; junction bases outside the gene matches: 13. CDR3 nucleotides: TGTGCCAGCCGGGGTACGGACAGGGCGAAAGGCTACACCTTC. The encoded protein is CASRGTDRAKGYTF.

Only one count was recorded for this clone. This chain connects TRBV7-9 to TRBJ1-1, with TRBD1 matching 10 bases. The CDR3 covers 14 residues. V gave up 7 bases and J gave up 5 bases; unmatched junction bases: 7. The germline V gene encodes CDR1 SEHNR and CDR2 FQNEAQ (reference sequence). The CDR3 region is CASTRGQGETEAFF. Here the CDR3 DNA reads TGTGCCAGCACCAGAGGACAGGGGGAAACTGAAGCTTTCTTT.

The V call is TRBV2, the J call TRBJ2-1, with TRBD2 identical over 9 bases. Trimming cost V 2 bases and J 6 bases; bases outside gene matches: 11. The CDR3 is 17 residues long. Looked up from germline, CDR1 is SNHLY and CDR2 is FYNNEI. The CDR3 nucleotides are TGTGCCAGCAGTGAAATAGTAGCGGGGGCAACAGGCAATGAGCAGTTCTTC. Its protein product is CASSEIVAGATGNEQFF.

The rearrangement joins TRBV6-5 to TRBJ2-7; tentative D call: TRBD1 (6 bases). CDR3 length equals 16 residues. The germline gives CDR1 MNHEY, CDR2 SVGAGI. Trimming pared 0 bases from V and 2 bases from J, leaving 14 bases between. CDR3 residues: CASSYSSDSLPYEQYF. CDR3 in DNA: TGTGCCAGCAGTTACTCCTCGGACAGTCTCCCCTACGAGCAGTACTTC.

This rearrangement joins TRBV21-1 to TRBJ2-7; the table's D call of TRBD1 was not tested on the DNA. TRBV21-1 is annotated as a pseudogene. This CDR3 contains 15 residues. The CDR3 is CASSGRDRGPDEQYF. CDR3 nucleotides: TGTGCCAGCAGCGGCCGGGACAGGGGGCCGGACGAGCAGTACTTC.

V is TRBV27 and J is TRBJ2-1, with D tentatively TRBD2 (7 bases). Germline V gives CDR1 MNHEY, CDR2 SMNVEV (reference sequence). The V gene lost 2 bases and the J gene lost 9 bases, with 14 bases spanning the gap. The CDR3 extends over 14 amino acids. CDR3 amino acids: CASSLLGGGGEQFF. The CDR3 DNA follows: TGTGCCAGCAGTTTACTGGGAGGGGGGGGTGAGCAGTTCTTC.